Included here is one T cell receptor (beta chain) sequence, with context. Its antigen has not been determined. Per-base qualities were not stored, and no clone one base away is much larger. The sample is drawn from a study of CD8 T cells in ankylosing spondylitis (dated by TCRdb to about 2017). Turning to the overall study: T cell receptor beta repertoires were profiled in healthy donors and ankylosing spondylitis patients so that disease-linked TCR variants could be found. In total, the full study cohort was made up of over a hundred healthy donors and 25 to 30 ankylosing spondylitis patients. Peripheral blood samples were taken, and synovial fluid was additionally collected from ankylosing spondylitis patients.

Findings and caveats that apply to the study as a whole: Some of the motif variants had been reported before in the synovial fluid and blood of reactive arthritis patients, a finding that suggests common disease-initiation mechanisms. According to the report, matched synovial fluid samples from ankylosing spondylitis patients were significantly enriched for the disease-linked clones. The disease-linked clones showed a CD8+ phenotype and occurred at relatively low frequencies in peripheral blood. A TCR beta motif of fewer than 10 highly homologous amino acid variants appeared characteristic of blood from ankylosing spondylitis patients.

The run used an Illumina HiSeq 2500. Quantitative 5'-RACE with molecular barcodes was the method used to prepare the TCR beta libraries. On the authors' methods: To identify disease-linked TCR variants, a new computational method was used, one built on a probabilistic model of VDJ rearrangement. TCRdb handled the public reads itself, with Q25 trimming in fastp and clone calling in MiXCR, and kept productive beta chains. Duplicate CDR3 protein sequences are folded into a single record with the most common DNA and genes. TCRdb assigned the V and J calls; the authors' analysis was not used. Present in this sample are around 430,000 distinct CDR3 sequences, more than 15% of which were seen just once. Together, the top ten hold approximately 0.97% of the sample. Sequences were obtained from blood, either unsorted or a sorted T cell fraction (not recorded which). The TCR comes from a male donor with ankylosing spondylitis.

The CDR3 loop reads CASSFAQGYNEQFF. In nucleotide form, the sequence is TGCGCCAGCAGCTTTGCGCAGGGTTACAATGAGCAGTTCTTC. Rearrangement joined TRBV5-1 to TRBJ2-1; the D region possibly corresponds to TRBD1 (5 bases align). Deletion took 2 bases off V and 4 bases off J, with a span of 10 bases between the germline ends. Its CDR3 holds 14 amino acids, cysteine through phenylalanine. The only DNA kept is the CDR3, 42 bases in frame from the first base. In the germline V gene, CDR1 corresponds to SGHRS and CDR2 to YFSETQ.